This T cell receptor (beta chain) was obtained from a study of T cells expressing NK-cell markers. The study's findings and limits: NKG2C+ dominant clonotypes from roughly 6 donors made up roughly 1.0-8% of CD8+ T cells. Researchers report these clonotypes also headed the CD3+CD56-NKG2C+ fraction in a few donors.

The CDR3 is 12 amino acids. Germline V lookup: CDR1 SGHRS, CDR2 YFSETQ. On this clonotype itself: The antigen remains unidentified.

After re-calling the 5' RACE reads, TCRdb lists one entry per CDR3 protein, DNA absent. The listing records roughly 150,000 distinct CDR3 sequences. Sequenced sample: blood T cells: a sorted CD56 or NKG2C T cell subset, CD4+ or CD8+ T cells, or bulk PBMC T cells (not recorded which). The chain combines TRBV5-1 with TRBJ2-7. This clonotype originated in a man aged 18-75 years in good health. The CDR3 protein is CASSVGPDEQYF.